Following are 23 T cell receptor beta chains from one sample sequenced in a study of shared clonotypes between healthy human individuals. Assay: immunoSEQ multiplex PCR; the TCRdb copy retains only in-frame clones and omits some. The sample shows 2 million to 2.5 million clones, approximately 95% of them seen only once. The sample was naive CD4+ T cells from PBMCs. As to subset: CD45RA+ positively selected. The receptors stem from a man in his late teens or twenties in good health. Some clones in this sample may be carry-over from other donors' samples.

The chain recombines TRBV28 with TRBJ2-7; a weak D match, TRBD1 (6 bases). CDR1 is MDHEN, CDR2 SYDVKM, per germline. This CDR3 is built from 15 residues. V was cut by 3 bases and J by 5 bases, with 17 bases left in between. The CDR3 bases are TGTGCCAGCAGTTTTTCGACAGGCAAGGGTGACGAGCAGTACTTC. This translates into CASSFSTGKGDEQYF. The variable domain in full, completed from reference TRBV28 and TRBJ2-7, reads DVKVTQSSRYLVKRTGEKVFLECVQDMDHENMFWYRQDPGLGLRLIYFSYDVKMKEKGDIPEGYSVSREKKERFSLILESASTNQTSMYLCASSFSTGKGDEQYFGPGTRLTVT.

This chain links TRBV20-1 with TRBJ1-1, with no clear D. Germline CDR1 is DFQATT and CDR2 is SNEGSKA (reference sequence). This CDR3 is built from 11 residues. Trimming removed 6 bases from V and 8 bases from J, with 13 bases in between. CDR3: CSAVYSHEAFF. The CDR3 DNA reads as TGCAGTGCGGTTTACAGCCACGAAGCTTTCTTT.

This chain connects TRBV5-1 to TRBJ1-5; TRBD1 matches 7 bases. CDR3 length equals 14 residues. Trimming cost V 4 bases and J 4 bases; bases outside gene matches: 5. The germline V gene has CDR1 SGHRS and CDR2 YFSETQ. CDR3 in amino acids: CASSGGTVNQPQHF. Here the CDR3 DNA reads TGCGCCAGCAGCGGGGGGACAGTTAATCAGCCCCAGCATTTT.

The V gene is TRBV7-6, the J gene TRBJ2-7; D is tentatively TRBD1 or TRBD2 (6 bases each). V was shortened by 0 bases and J by 4 bases, with 13 bases between the two germline ends. Germline V lookup: CDR1 SGHVS, CDR2 FNYEAQ. The CDR3 sequence is 15 residues long. DNA of the CDR3: TGTGCCAGCAGCTTAGCGGGGGGCGGGAAGTACGAGCAGTACTTC. Translated: CASSLAGGGKYEQYF. Full variable domain (rest looked up from reference TRBV7-6 and TRBJ2-7): GAGVSQSPRYKVTKRGQDVALRCDPISGHVSLYWYRQALGQGPEFLTYFNYEAQQDKSGLPNDRFSAERPEGSISTLTIQRTEQRDSAMYRCASSLAGGGKYEQYFGPGTRLTVT.

The chain carries TRBV19 and TRBJ1-1; unclear D gene. The CDR3 spans 16 residues. The germline V gene encodes CDR1 LNHDA and CDR2 SQIVND (reference sequence). V lost 2 bases and J lost 0, with 13 bases in between. The CDR3 region is CASSITWSALNTEAFF. CDR3 nucleotide sequence: TGTGCCAGTAGTATAACTTGGTCAGCTTTGAACACTGAAGCTTTCTTT.

The chain has TRBV4-1 and TRBJ2-1; TRBD1 or TRBD2 may be the D gene (5 bases each). V was trimmed by 0 bases and J by 6 bases, leaving 18 bases between them. Germline loops: CDR1 MGHRA, CDR2 YSYEKL. The CDR3 length is 17 residues. The CDR3 region has the DNA TGCGCCAGCAGCCAAGATGCGGCCAGGGCGAGGGGCAATGAGCAGTTCTTC. It yields the protein CASSQDAARARGNEQFF.

In this sample, this clone turned up once. The gene calls are TRBV30 and TRBJ2-7; 8 nucleotides line up with TRBD2. The CDR3 is made up of 14 amino acids. Germline CDR1 GTSNPN, CDR2 SVGIG (reference sequence). Trimming cost V 2 bases and J 7 bases; bases outside gene matches: 10. CDR3: CAWSIGRGGEEQYF. CDR3 bases: TGTGCCTGGAGTATCGGACGGGGGGGTGAAGAGCAGTACTTC.

CDR3 sequence: CAINKRETDTQYF. CDR3 nucleotides: TGTGCCATCAACAAGCGGGAGACAGATACGCAGTATTTT. The V gene is TRBV10-3, the J gene TRBJ2-3; 8 bases are shared with TRBD2. Trimming cost V 7 bases and J 3 bases; bases outside gene matches: 3. Germline V gene lookup returns CDR1 ENHRY and CDR2 SYGVKD. This CDR3 contains 13 residues.

This chain joins TRBV5-4 and TRBJ2-7; tentative D call: TRBD1 (5 bases). Deletions cut 4 bases from V and 5 bases from J, with 13 bases between. Germline V gene sequence: CDR1 SGHNT, CDR2 YYREEE (reference sequence). This CDR3 region has 13 residues. In DNA form, the CDR3 reads TGTGCCAGCAGCCCCACCAGGGCTAACGAGCAGTACTTC. Translated, it gives CASSPTRANEQYF.

The V gene is TRBV28, the J gene TRBJ1-2; D not resolved. Looked up from germline, CDR1 is MDHEN and CDR2 is SYDVKM. This CDR3 comprises 14 residues. V was clipped by 2 bases and J by 4 bases, with 11 bases between them. The CDR3 DNA sequence: TGTGCCAGCAGTTTAGAGTCCAGGATCTATGGCTACACCTTC. It specifies CASSLESRIYGYTF.

The chain has TRBV7-2 and TRBJ2-7; D perhaps matches TRBD2 (6 bases). This CDR3 contains 13 residues. Germline values: CDR1 SGHTA, CDR2 FQGNSA. Trimming removed 1 base at V and 4 bases at J, with 8 bases between. Here the CDR3 reads CASSLGGVYEQYF. The CDR3 DNA reads TGTGCCAGCAGCTTAGGGGGGGTGTACGAGCAGTACTTC.

The V gene is TRBV5-1, the J gene TRBJ2-3; TRBD1 agrees at 11 bases. CDR1 and CDR2 from the germline V gene are SGHRS and YFSETQ. This CDR3 has 15 amino acids. V was clipped by 6 bases and J by 3 bases; unmatched bases: 6. For the CDR3, the DNA is TGCGCCAGCAACGGACAGGGGGCTGGGACAGATACGCAGTATTTT. It codes for CASNGQGAGTDTQYF. The complete variable domain, with remaining parts taken from reference TRBV5-1 and TRBJ2-3, reads KAGVTQTPRYLIKTRGQQVTLSCSPISGHRSVSWYQQTPGQGLQFLFEYFSETQRNKGNFPGRFSGRQFSNSRSEMNVSTLELGDSALYLCASNGQGAGTDTQYFGPGTRLTVL.

The chain combines TRBV4-3 with TRBJ2-7; TRBD2 matches 10 bases. This CDR3 region has 17 residues. The V segment lost 3 bases and the J segment 6 bases; nucleotides outside the gene matches: 14. Germline V gene lookup returns CDR1 LGHNA and CDR2 YSLEER. Here the CDR3 DNA reads TGCGCCAGCAGCCAGCTAGCCCTAGGGACTAGCGCTAGCGAGCAGTACTTC. Protein product: CASSQLALGTSASEQYF.

The chain employs TRBV10-3 and TRBJ2-7, with a tentative D call TRBD1 (7 bases). Germline V lookup: CDR1 ENHRY, CDR2 SYGVKD. V lost 6 bases and J 2 bases, leaving 20 bases between the germline ends. This CDR3 region has 16 residues. CDR3 in DNA: TGTGCCATCAGCTCCTGGGCGGGACAGACCCCCTACGAGCAGTACTTC. Protein: CAISSWAGQTPYEQYF.

V and J are TRBV28 and TRBJ1-4; D is unresolved. Trimming removed 8 bases from V and 3 bases from J, with 13 bases in between. The CDR3 consists of 14 residues. Germline loops: CDR1 MDHEN, CDR2 SYDVKM. CDR3 sequence: CASSPFVANEKLFF. The DNA of the CDR3 is TGTGCCAGCTCTCCGTTCGTCGCTAATGAAAAACTGTTTTTT.

Details on this clone: Other DNA sequences in this sample translate to the same CDR3. This rearrangement joins TRBV5-1 to TRBJ2-7; D uncertain. The CDR3 extends over 12 amino acids. CDR1 is SGHRS and CDR2 is YFSETQ in the germline V gene. Trimming took 3 bases from V and 6 from J, leaving 10 bases between them. As DNA, the CDR3 is TGCGCCAGCAGCTCGCCAGCAGCCGAGCAGTACTTC. It translates to CASSSPAAEQYF. The variable domain in full, with the rest retrieved from reference TRBV5-1 and TRBJ2-7, is KAGVTQTPRYLIKTRGQQVTLSCSPISGHRSVSWYQQTPGQGLQFLFEYFSETQRNKGNFPGRFSGRQFSNSRSEMNVSTLELGDSALYLCASSSPAAEQYFGPGTRLTVT.

The DNA for the CDR3 is TGCGCCAGCAGCTTGAGGCGTTCGGAGACCCAGTACTTC. It translates to CASSLRRSETQYF. J is TRBJ2-5 and V is TRBV5-1; D is uncertain. The CDR3 is 13 amino acids. V was trimmed by 1 base and J by 5 bases, leaving 9 bases between them. CDR1 and CDR2 from the germline V gene are SGHRS and YFSETQ. Based on the CDR3 plus reference TRBV5-1 and TRBJ2-5, the full variable domain is KAGVTQTPRYLIKTRGQQVTLSCSPISGHRSVSWYQQTPGQGLQFLFEYFSETQRNKGNFPGRFSGRQFSNSRSEMNVSTLELGDSALYLCASSLRRSETQYFGPGTRLLVL.

CDR3 amino acids: CASSFPVSTGNTIYF. CDR3 DNA sequence: TGTGCCAGCAGCTTTCCAGTGTCTACTGGAAACACCATATATTTT. J is TRBJ1-3 and V is TRBV7-9; D is unclear. This CDR3 spans 15 amino acids. Deletions cut 3 bases from V and 2 bases from J, with 11 bases between. The germline CDR1 and CDR2 sequences are SEHNR and FQNEAQ (reference sequence). The full variable domain, completed using reference TRBV7-9 and TRBJ1-3, is DTGVSQNPRHKITKRGQNVTFRCDPISEHNRLYWYRQTLGQGPEFLTYFQNEAQLEKSRLLSDRFSAERPKGSFSTLEIQRTEQGDSAMYLCASSFPVSTGNTIYFGEGSWLTVV.

As for this clone: This sample also contains other DNA sequences that code for the same CDR3. This chain joins TRBV9 and TRBJ2-3, with 10 bases aligning to TRBD2. CDR1 and CDR2 from the germline V gene are SGDLS and YYNGEE. V lost 1 base and J lost 5; bases outside the gene matches: 1. There are 14 residues in the CDR3. The CDR3: CASSVRLAGDTQYF. Written as DNA, the CDR3 is TGTGCCAGCAGCGTACGACTAGCGGGAGATACGCAGTATTTT.

As concerns this clone: Other DNA sequences of this sample code for an identical CDR3. The chain uses TRBV5-1 and TRBJ2-3, with D possibly matching TRBD2 (5 bases). V was clipped by 0 bases and J by 0 bases, with 11 bases between them. The length of the CDR3 is 16 residues. Germline CDR1 and CDR2: SGHRS and YFSETQ. CDR3 DNA: TGCGCCAGCAGCTTGGGGCTAGCTGCTAGCACAGATACGCAGTATTTT. Encoded protein: CASSLGLAASTDTQYF.

This clone was picked up one time. The rearrangement joins TRBV5-8 to TRBJ2-7; 7 bases are shared with TRBD2. The V gene's germline CDR1 is SGHTS and CDR2 YDEGEE. This CDR3 has 16 amino acids. Losses at the gene ends were 1 base for V and 2 bases for J; bases not matched to a gene: 9. The CDR3 here is CASSLSYTSVTYEQYF. The CDR3 DNA reads TGTGCCAGCAGCTTGTCATATACTAGCGTCACCTACGAGCAGTACTTC.

This chain connects TRBV18 to TRBJ2-5; 7 nucleotides align to TRBD2. This CDR3 contains 15 residues. Germline-derived CDR1 and CDR2 are KGHSH and LQKENI. V lost 1 base, J lost 5 bases, and 7 bases stayed unmatched. The chain's CDR3 is CASSPQSPGGETQYF. The CDR3 region has the DNA TGTGCCAGCTCACCACAATCCCCCGGGGGGGAGACCCAGTACTTC. Full variable domain (remainder filled in from reference TRBV18 and TRBJ2-5): NAGVMQNPRHLVRRRGQEARLRCSPMKGHSHVYWYRQLPEEGLKFMVYLQKENIIDESGMPKERFSAEFPKEGPSILRIQQVVRGDSAAYFCASSPQSPGGETQYFGPGTRLLVL.

V gene TRBV9 combines with J gene TRBJ2-1, with D perhaps assigned TRBD1 or TRBD2 (5 bases each). CDR3 size: 15 residues. With 0 bases removed from V and 12 bases from J, the gap between germline ends came to 19 bases. Per germline, CDR1 SGDLS and CDR2 YYNGEE. The CDR3 sequence is CASSVEGTGGVGQFF. In nucleotides, the CDR3 is TGTGCCAGCAGCGTAGAGGGGACCGGTGGCGTTGGGCAGTTCTTC.